This T cell receptor (beta chain) is drawn from a study of blood T cell repertoires in COVID-19. Background on the study: Acute and convalescent COVID-19 samples came from the United States, Italy and Spain.

Clones were sequenced by immunoSEQ multiplex PCR, and TCRdb holds only the in-frame ones, with some missing. Of roughly 120,000 clones in the sample, roughly three quarters were seen once. Germline V CDR1 and CDR2: LGHNA, YNFKEQ. V lost 1 base to trimming and J lost 3 bases, with 10 bases between them. This CDR3 is 15 amino acids long. The receptor was isolated from a human donor in a cohort sampled during active COVID-19. The sample comprised peripheral blood. The chain has TRBV4-2 and TRBJ2-1, with TRBD1 as a possible D gene (5 bases). CDR3: CASSQVVGDYNEQFF. DNA of the CDR3: TGTGCCAGCAGCCAAGTGGTAGGGGACTACAATGAGCAGTTCTTC.